This entry features one T cell receptor (beta chain) sequence. CDR3 size: 14 residues. The V gene lost 3 bases and the J gene lost 1 base, with 9 bases spanning the gap. Germline V gene sequence: CDR1 SGHTA, CDR2 FQGNSA. These data are taken from a study of a mutant IDH1 vaccine in newly diagnosed glioma. Time point of the sample: baseline, week 1 (first vaccination visit). Treatment: pre-vaccination baseline after standard-of-care therapy. Profiled with immunoSEQ multiplex PCR; TCRdb holds only in-frame clones, not every one. The repertoire includes 30,000 to 40,000 clones, just under 80% of them detected once, and 7.5% to 9.5% sits in the top ten.

The gene calls are TRBV7-2 and TRBJ1-1, with D hard to call. The specimen comprised PBMCs, sampled from a glioma patient treated with radiotherapy, temozolomide or both. This TCR came from a man between 35 and 55 years old with glioma. Some clones in this sample may be carry-over from other donors' samples. CDR3 nucleotides: TGTGCCAGCAGCTTTGTCATCTCGAACACTGAAGCTTTCTTT. Translating it yields CASSFVISNTEAFF.